This TCR beta chain was observed in a study of blood T cell repertoires in COVID-19. Trimming pared 2 bases from V and 6 bases from J, leaving 14 bases between. The CDR3 sequence is 15 residues long. Germline values: CDR1 SGHKS, CDR2 YYEKEE (reference sequence). Profiling relied on immunoSEQ multiplex PCR, and the TCRdb table lists in-frame clones only, not all of them. Here the sample spans 65,000 to 90,000 clones, about nine tenths being singletons. Sequenced input: peripheral blood. The TCR comes from a woman between 50 and 59 years old with active or convalescent COVID-19. The chain links TRBV5-5 to TRBJ2-2; D might be TRBD1 (6 bases). Here the CDR3 reads CASSLTGSAAGELFF. The CDR3 nucleotides read TGTGCCAGCAGCTTAACAGGGAGCGCTGCCGGGGAGCTGTTTTTT.